These 18 T cell receptor beta chains originate from one sample sequenced in a study of response to subunit inactivated influenza vaccine. TCRdb itself ran the RT-PCR reads through MiXCR, one entry per CDR3 protein. Of around 850,000 distinct CDR3 sequences in the sample, around a sixth are singletons; the top ten hold about 11%. Sequenced material: PBMCs from blood, taken roughly 5 days after vaccination. The receptors shown here come from a man aged 50 to 60 who received an inactivated influenza vaccine.

This clonotype was counted between two and nine times. This sequence joins TRBV9 and TRBJ2-3; D remains ambiguous. The ends were cut back, 6 bases at V and 0 bases at J, with 14 bases in the middle. CDR1 SGDLS and CDR2 YYNGEE come from the germline V gene. The CDR3 runs to 15 residues. In DNA form, the CDR3 reads TGTGCCAGCACCCAAGGAATATTTAGCACAGATACGCAGTATTTT. As protein: CASTQGIFSTDTQYF.

This clonotype was counted between two and nine times. The chain combines TRBV11-2 with TRBJ2-7; TRBD1 might be the D (5 bases). The V end lost 4 bases, the J end lost 5 bases, and 21 bases lay between the germline ends. There are 16 residues in the CDR3. Per the germline V gene, CDR1 is SGHAT and CDR2 is FQNNGV. The CDR3 reads CASSSNIRWGNHEQYF. The CDR3 nucleotides read TGTGCCAGCAGCTCAAATATCAGGTGGGGCAACCACGAGCAGTACTTC.

The V gene is TRBV27, the J gene TRBJ2-3, with D perhaps matching TRBD2 (5 bases). Germline loops: CDR1 MNHEY, CDR2 SMNVEV (reference sequence). The CDR3 has 14 residues. V lost 6 bases and J lost 3, with 13 bases in between. CDR3 DNA sequence: TGTGCCAGCAGAGCCGGGGTCTATACAGATACGCAGTATTTT. Protein sequence: CASRAGVYTDTQYF.

This clonotype occurred a few times. The chain links TRBV12-3 or TRBV12-4 to TRBJ2-2, with TRBD2 matching 13 bases. The ends lost 6 bases at V and 2 bases at J; junction bases unmatched: 6. The CDR3 length is 17 residues. The CDR3 bases are TGTGCCAGCAGAACTAGCGGGGGGGCATTTAACACCGGGGAGCTGTTTTTT. It is translated as CASRTSGGAFNTGELFF.

This clonotype was seen more than once but under ten times. This chain connects TRBV4-3 to TRBJ2-1; D is ambiguous. With 5 bases removed from V and 10 bases from J, the gap between germline ends came to 15 bases. This CDR3 is built from 13 residues. Germline lookup yields CDR1 LGHNA and CDR2 YSLEER. The CDR3 region has the DNA TGCGCCAGCAGCTTGGACGGTAGCAAAGAGCAGTTCTTC. Its protein product is CASSLDGSKEQFF.

This clonotype was found a few times. The CDR3 spells CSARGALAPLYEQYF. The CDR3 region has the DNA TGCAGTGCTAGGGGCGCCCTAGCGCCCCTCTACGAGCAGTACTTC. The chain is built from TRBV20-1 and TRBJ2-7; D perhaps matches TRBD2 (6 bases). Germline CDR1 is DFQATT and CDR2 is SNEGSKA (reference sequence). This CDR3 region has 15 residues. Trimming took off 3 bases at V and 3 bases at J, with 18 bases between the two ends.

This clonotype was seen repeatedly, ten times or more. The chain's CDR3 is CSVIQGAIAGGPLGNEQFF. DNA of the CDR3: TGCAGCGTTATCCAGGGTGCGATAGCGGGAGGACCCCTGGGCAATGAGCAGTTCTTC. The V and J genes are TRBV29-1 and TRBJ2-1; 10 bases match TRBD2. This CDR3 spans 19 amino acids. V lost 5 bases, J lost 6 bases, and 22 bases stayed unmatched. Germline values: CDR1 SQVTM, CDR2 ANQGSEA.

This clonotype has only a few counts. The chain combines TRBV4-2 with TRBJ2-5, with D possibly being TRBD1 (5 bases). From germline, CDR1 is LGHNA and CDR2 YNFKEQ. The CDR3 consists of 14 residues. V was clipped by 1 base and J by 4 bases, with 10 bases between them. CDR3 protein: CASSQVGARETQYF. The CDR3 nucleotides read TGTGCCAGCAGCCAAGTAGGGGCGAGAGAGACCCAGTACTTC.

This clonotype was observed a handful of times. This sequence joins TRBV20-1 and TRBJ2-3, with D possibly TRBD2 on 6 matching bases. Trimming removed 1 base at V and 5 bases at J, with 10 bases between. The V gene's germline CDR1 is DFQATT and CDR2 SNEGSKA (reference sequence). The CDR3 is 13 amino acids. Written as DNA, the CDR3 is TGCAGTGCTAGAGTTATCGGGGGAGATACGCAGTATTTT. Its translation: CSARVIGGDTQYF.

J is TRBJ1-1 and V is TRBV6-2 or TRBV6-3; 7 nucleotides agree with TRBD1. Germline values: CDR1 MNHEY, CDR2 SVGEGT. The CDR3 totals 14 residues. V was clipped by 2 bases and J by 7 bases; unmatched bases: 7. CDR3 protein: CASSYTGQAYEAFF. CDR3 in DNA: TGTGCCAGCAGTTACACCGGACAGGCCTATGAAGCTTTCTTT.

This clonotype was picked up a small number of times. This chain links TRBV20-1 with TRBJ2-7, with D perhaps matching TRBD1 (7 bases). There are 13 residues in the CDR3. The germline gives CDR1 DFQATT, CDR2 SNEGSKA (reference sequence). Trimming left V 3 bases short and J 6 bases short, with 15 bases between. The CDR3, as DNA: TGCAGTGCTAGTCGGAGGGGGCCCGGCGAGCAGTACTTC. Its protein is CSASRRGPGEQYF.

Many counts were recorded for this clonotype. The chain has TRBV7-9 and TRBJ2-7; D might be TRBD1 or TRBD2, each matching 6 bases. The V gene's germline CDR1 is SEHNR and CDR2 FQNEAQ (reference sequence). The CDR3 totals 17 residues. V was shortened by 4 bases and J by 3 bases, with 22 bases between the two germline ends. The CDR3 protein is CASSSDWIAGQNYEQYF. CDR3 nucleotide sequence: TGTGCCAGCAGCTCAGATTGGATCGCGGGACAAAACTACGAGCAGTACTTC.

The sample holds a few counts of this clonotype. J is TRBJ2-7 and V is TRBV4-3; 10 bases are a match to TRBD1. CDR1 and CDR2 from the germline V gene are LGHNA and YSLEER. Trimming took 5 bases from V and 7 from J; bases not matched to a gene: 11. This CDR3 spans 15 amino acids. Written as DNA, the CDR3 is TGCGCCAGCAGCATACGACAGGGGGCCCTACGGGAGCAGTACTTC. Amino acid sequence: CASSIRQGALREQYF.

This clonotype was counted a few times. CDR3 DNA sequence: TGTGCCAGCAGTGACACAGGGGCTACCGGGGAGCTGTTTTTT. This codes for CASSDTGATGELFF. This chain uses TRBV25-1 with TRBJ2-2, with 7 positions matching TRBD1. Per germline, CDR1 MGHDK and CDR2 SYGVNS. Trimming removed 3 bases from V and 5 bases from J; junction bases left unmatched: 3. CDR3 size: 14 residues.

This clonotype was seen at least ten times. V is TRBV12-3 or TRBV12-4 and J is TRBJ2-1; D not certain. V was cut by 6 bases and J by 5 bases, with 14 bases left in between. The CDR3 totals 14 residues. CDR3 sequence (DNA): TGTGCCAGCAGCCGCGCCGACCTCCACAATGAGCAGTTCTTC. Translated, it gives CASSRADLHNEQFF.

In DNA form, the CDR3 reads TGTGCCAGCAGGATGACAACCGATTCCTACAATGAGCAGTTCTTC. Protein sequence: CASRMTTDSYNEQFF. The chain is built from TRBV6-1 and TRBJ2-1; D is undetermined. The CDR3 loop spans 15 amino acids. V gave up 6 bases and J gave up 1 base, with 13 bases separating them. Looked up from germline, CDR1 is MNHNS and CDR2 is SASEGT.

J is TRBJ2-7 and V is TRBV27; D could derive from TRBD1 or TRBD2 (5 bases each). V lost 3 bases, J lost 7 bases, and 19 bases lay in between. Germline lookup yields CDR1 MNHEY and CDR2 SMNVEV (reference sequence). The CDR3 contains 15 residues. CDR3 nucleotide sequence: TGTGCCAGCAGTTTGAGGGGCGTGGGACCCTCGGAGCAGTACTTC. It codes for CASSLRGVGPSEQYF.

This clonotype was observed a few times. The chain joins TRBV5-1 to TRBJ1-4, with 7 positions matching TRBD1. V gave up 0 bases and J gave up 8 bases; unmatched junction bases: 7. The CDR3 contains 15 residues. Per germline, CDR1 SGHRS and CDR2 YFSETQ. The CDR3 here is CASSLAGGREEKLFF. The DNA for the CDR3 is TGCGCCAGCAGCTTGGCAGGGGGGCGCGAGGAAAAACTGTTTTTT.